A single sample is the source of the 8 T cell receptor beta chains below, sequenced in a study of identical twins. Each CDR3 protein gets one entry after TCRdb re-called the 5' RACE reads with MiXCR. The data contain around 650,000 distinct CDR3 sequences, under 8.5% of them singletons. These data were likewise used in another study, on yellow fever vaccine responses in identical twins.

The sequencing sample was made of PBMCs. The receptors were gathered from a woman aged 18-29 years in good health.

Many counts were recorded for this clonotype. The rearrangement uses TRBV12-3 or TRBV12-4 and TRBJ2-7; D uncertain. The CDR3 contains 12 residues. V gave up 4 bases and J gave up 3 bases, with 7 bases separating them. The CDR3 bases are TGTGCCAGCAGTTCCGGGTTCTACGAGCAGTACTTC. It specifies CASSSGFYEQYF.

This chain connects TRBV28 to TRBJ2-7, with a weak D call TRBD1 (6 bases). V gave up 6 bases and J gave up 6 bases, with 12 bases separating them. Germline V gene data show CDR1 as MDHEN and CDR2 as SYDVKM. CDR3 length: 12 amino acids. CDR3 nucleotides: TGTGCCAGCAGGCATACAGGGTTCGAGCAGTACTTC. This sequence encodes CASRHTGFEQYF. The variable domain in full, with the rest retrieved from reference TRBV28 and TRBJ2-7, is DVKVTQSSRYLVKRTGEKVFLECVQDMDHENMFWYRQDPGLGLRLIYFSYDVKMKEKGDIPEGYSVSREKKERFSLILESASTNQTSMYLCASRHTGFEQYFGPGTRLTVT.

V is TRBV9 and J is TRBJ2-3; a weak D match, TRBD2 (6 bases). Germline V gives CDR1 SGDLS, CDR2 YYNGEE. Trimming took off 4 bases at V and 0 bases at J, with 12 bases between the two ends. This CDR3 is built from 15 residues. The CDR3 bases are TGTGCCAGCAGCCTGAGCGGGCATAGCACAGATACGCAGTATTTT. This encodes CASSLSGHSTDTQYF.

The chain couples TRBV11-2 to TRBJ1-2; D uncertain. The length of the CDR3 is 15 residues. CDR1 is SGHAT, CDR2 FQNNGV, per germline. V shed 0 bases and J shed 5 bases, with 13 bases lying between them. CDR3 DNA: TGTGCCAGCAGCTTAGAGGTCGGCTCCCAGTATGGCTACACCTTC. Protein: CASSLEVGSQYGYTF.

This clonotype has more than one count but fewer than ten. The chain couples TRBV6-1 to TRBJ1-4; 9 positions agree with TRBD1. CDR1 and CDR2 (germline): MNHNS, SASEGT. The CDR3 spans 16 residues. V shed 6 bases, J shed 5 bases, and the junction held 10 bases outside the gene matches. As DNA, the CDR3 is TGTGCCAGCAGCTTCGGGACAGGGTGGGCGAATGAAAAACTGTTTTTT. It encodes CASSFGTGWANEKLFF.

The chain combines TRBV27 with TRBJ2-1; 8 positions match TRBD2. There are 14 residues in the CDR3. The germline V gene has CDR1 MNHEY and CDR2 SMNVEV (reference sequence). After removal of 4 bases from V and 10 bases from J, the junction contained 9 bases not matched to a gene. In DNA form, the CDR3 reads TGTGCCAGCAGTTCTGGACTAGCCAACAGGGAGCAGTTCTTC. Encoded protein: CASSSGLANREQFF.

This clonotype has just a few counts. This chain connects TRBV6-5 to TRBJ1-6; D might be TRBD1 (6 bases). Germline V lookup: CDR1 MNHEY, CDR2 SVGAGI. Trimming pared 4 bases from V and 6 bases from J, leaving 10 bases between. This CDR3 has 14 residues. In DNA form, the CDR3 reads TGTGCCAGCAGTTCGACAGGTTTTAATTCACCCCTCCACTTT. Translating it yields CASSSTGFNSPLHF.

The rearrangement joins TRBV5-1 to TRBJ2-6; D is perhaps TRBD1 (7 bases). Germline V gene data show CDR1 as SGHRS and CDR2 as YFSETQ. The CDR3 sequence is 17 residues long. Trimming stripped 4 bases from V and 0 bases from J, with 14 bases between. CDR3 sequence reads: CASSPGDSYSGANVLTF. The CDR3, as DNA: TGCGCCAGCAGCCCGGGGGACAGCTACTCTGGGGCCAACGTCCTGACTTTC. The variable domain in full, with the rest retrieved from reference TRBV5-1 and TRBJ2-6, is KAGVTQTPRYLIKTRGQQVTLSCSPISGHRSVSWYQQTPGQGLQFLFEYFSETQRNKGNFPGRFSGRQFSNSRSEMNVSTLELGDSALYLCASSPGDSYSGANVLTFGAGSRLTVL.